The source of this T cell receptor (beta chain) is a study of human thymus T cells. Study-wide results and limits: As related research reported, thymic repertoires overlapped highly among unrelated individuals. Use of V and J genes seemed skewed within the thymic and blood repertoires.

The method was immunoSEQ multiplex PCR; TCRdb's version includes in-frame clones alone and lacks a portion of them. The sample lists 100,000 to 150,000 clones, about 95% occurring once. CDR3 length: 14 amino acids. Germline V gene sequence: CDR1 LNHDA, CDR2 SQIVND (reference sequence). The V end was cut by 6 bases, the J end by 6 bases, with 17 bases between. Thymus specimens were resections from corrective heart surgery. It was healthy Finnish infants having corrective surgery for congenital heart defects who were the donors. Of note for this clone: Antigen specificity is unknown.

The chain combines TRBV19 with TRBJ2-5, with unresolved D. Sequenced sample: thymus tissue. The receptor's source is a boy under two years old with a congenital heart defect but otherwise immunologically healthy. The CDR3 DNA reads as TGTGCCAGTAGCCCGGGCCCCTCATCCCAGACCCAGTACTTC. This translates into CASSPGPSSQTQYF. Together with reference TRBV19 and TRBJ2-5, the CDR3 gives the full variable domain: DGGITQSPKYLFRKEGQNVTLSCEQNLNHDAMYWYRQDPGQGLRLIYYSQIVNDFQKGDIAEGYSVSREKKESFPLTVTSAQKNPTAFYLCASSPGPSSQTQYFGPGTRLLVL.